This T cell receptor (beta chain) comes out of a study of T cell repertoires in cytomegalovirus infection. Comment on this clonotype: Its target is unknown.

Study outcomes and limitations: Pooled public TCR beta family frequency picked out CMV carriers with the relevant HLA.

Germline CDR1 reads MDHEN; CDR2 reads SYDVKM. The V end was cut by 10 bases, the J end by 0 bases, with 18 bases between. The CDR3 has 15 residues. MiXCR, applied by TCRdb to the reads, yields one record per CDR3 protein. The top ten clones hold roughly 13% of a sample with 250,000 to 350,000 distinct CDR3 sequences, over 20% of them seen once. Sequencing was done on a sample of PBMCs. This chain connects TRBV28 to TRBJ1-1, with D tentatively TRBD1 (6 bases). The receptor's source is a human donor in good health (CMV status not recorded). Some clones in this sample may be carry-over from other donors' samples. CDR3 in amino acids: CAIVGTPRMNTEAFF. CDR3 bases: TGTGCCATCGTTGGGACACCTCGCATGAACACTGAAGCTTTCTTT.